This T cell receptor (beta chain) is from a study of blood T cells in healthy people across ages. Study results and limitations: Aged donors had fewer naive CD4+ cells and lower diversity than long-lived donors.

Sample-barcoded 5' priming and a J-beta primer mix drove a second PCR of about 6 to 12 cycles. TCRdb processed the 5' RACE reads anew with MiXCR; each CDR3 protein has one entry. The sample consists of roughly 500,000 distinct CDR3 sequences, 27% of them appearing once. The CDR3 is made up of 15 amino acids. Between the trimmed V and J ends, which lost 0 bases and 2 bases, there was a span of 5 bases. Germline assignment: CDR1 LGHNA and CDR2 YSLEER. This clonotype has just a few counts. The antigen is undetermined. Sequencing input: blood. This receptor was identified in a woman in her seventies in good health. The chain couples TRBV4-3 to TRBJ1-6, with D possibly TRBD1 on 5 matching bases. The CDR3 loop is CASSQEGAYNSPLHF. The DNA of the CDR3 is TGCGCCAGCAGCCAAGAGGGGGCCTATAATTCACCCCTCCACTTT.